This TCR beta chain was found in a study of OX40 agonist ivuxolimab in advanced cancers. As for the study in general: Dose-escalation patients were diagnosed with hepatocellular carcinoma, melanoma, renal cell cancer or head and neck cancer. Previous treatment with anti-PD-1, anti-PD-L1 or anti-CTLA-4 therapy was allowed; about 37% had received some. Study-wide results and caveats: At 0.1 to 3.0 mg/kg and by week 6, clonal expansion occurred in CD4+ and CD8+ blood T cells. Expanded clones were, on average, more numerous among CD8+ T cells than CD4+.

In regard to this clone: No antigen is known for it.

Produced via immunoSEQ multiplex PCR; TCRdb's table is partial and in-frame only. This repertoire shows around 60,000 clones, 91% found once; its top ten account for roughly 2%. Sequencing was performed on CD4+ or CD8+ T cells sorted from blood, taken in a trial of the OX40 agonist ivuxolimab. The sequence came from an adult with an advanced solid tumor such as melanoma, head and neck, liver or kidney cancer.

The DNA of the CDR3 is TGTGCCAGCAGTTCCCGGGACAGGTTTGAAGATACGCAGTATTTT. Translation: CASSSRDRFEDTQYF. The chain combines TRBV28 with TRBJ2-3, with TRBD1 matching over 8 bases. Germline-derived CDR1 and CDR2 are MDHEN and SYDVKM. CDR3 length: 15 amino acids. V trimming: 4 bases; J trimming: 5 bases; junction bases outside the gene matches: 8. Full variable domain (outside the CDR3, taken from reference TRBV28 and TRBJ2-3): DVKVTQSSRYLVKRTGEKVFLECVQDMDHENMFWYRQDPGLGLRLIYFSYDVKMKEKGDIPEGYSVSREKKERFSLILESASTNQTSMYLCASSSRDRFEDTQYFGPGTRLTVL.